These T cell receptor beta chains were read from a single sample in a study of blood T cell repertoires in COVID-19. This table comes from immunoSEQ multiplex PCR, and its TCRdb copy is limited to in-frame clones, with some not included. The sample includes approximately 210,000 clones, around nine tenths of them seen just once. What was sequenced was peripheral blood. The receptors stem from a human donor in a cohort sampled during active COVID-19. Each CDR3 is given with its conserved first and last residue. D genes are given only for firm matches. The size of a clone is reported for some rows only, either as once, few or many, or as a class for expanded clones.

TRBJ2-2 TRBV7-2 TRBD2 - TGTGCCAGCAGCGGAGCGGGAGGGCCCGTAGGGGAGCTGTTTTTT CASSGAGGPVGELFF
TRBJ2-1 TRBV5-4 TRBD1 - TGTGCCAGCAGCTACGGGGACAGGGCTTACAATGAGCAGTTCTTC CASSYGDRAYNEQFF
TRBJ2-7 TRBV9 TRBD2 - TGTGCCAGCAGCGTTAGCGGGACCGGCTACGAGCAGTACTTC CASSVSGTGYEQYF
TRBJ2-1 TRBV20-1 - - TGCAGTGCTCCACAGGACAATGAGCAGTTCTTC CSAPQDNEQFF
TRBJ1-2 TRBV7-2 - - TGTGCCAGCAGCTTCTGGGGGGACTATGGCTACACCTTC CASSFWGDYGYTF
TRBJ2-3 TRBV6-5 - - TGTGCCAGCAGTTACTTCCCTGCGGGGGATACGCAGTATTTT CASSYFPAGDTQYF
TRBJ2-5 TRBV12-3/TRBV12-4 - - TGTGCCAGCAGCCAGTGGCAAGAGACCCAGTACTTC CASSQWQETQYF
TRBJ2-5 TRBV30 - once TGTGCCTGGACTCAGCCAGGCACCGAGACCCAGTACTTC CAWTQPGTETQYF
TRBJ1-6 TRBV25-1 TRBD1 few TGTGCCAGCAGGATTACAGGGGACCATTCACCCCTCCACTTT CASRITGDHSPLHF
TRBJ1-1 TRBV29-1 TRBD1 few TGCAGCGTGGGACAGGGGAACACTGAAGCTTTCTTT CSVGQGNTEAFF
TRBJ2-7 TRBV7-2 - - TGTGCCAGCAGCATGGGGGCCGAACTACTCTTCTACGAGCAGTACTTC CASSMGAELLFYEQYF
TRBJ2-5 TRBV11-2 TRBD1 once TGTGCCAGCAGCTTATTGGGGAGCGGACAGGGGGTGGAGACCCAGTACTTC CASSLLGSGQGVETQYF
TRBJ1-3 TRBV28 TRBD1 - TGTGCCAGCAGTTCGGACAGGACTGGAAACACCATATATTTT CASSSDRTGNTIYF